Presented here are 7 T cell receptor beta chains from one specimen sequenced in a study of blood T cell repertoires in COVID-19. Repertoires were generated with immunoSEQ multiplex PCR, while TCRdb's copy carries only in-frame clones and drops some. Seen here are a few hundred thousand clones, 80% to 90% observed once, and the top ten hold around 10%. The sample taken for sequencing was PBMCs or T cells enriched from blood (not recorded which). These receptors originate from a woman aged 18-29 years who had recovered from COVID-19.

V gene TRBV10-3 combines with J gene TRBJ2-7; 9 nucleotides line up with TRBD2. From germline, CDR1 is ENHRY and CDR2 SYGVKD. There are 15 residues in the CDR3. V was clipped by 3 bases and J by 2 bases; unmatched bases: 5. CDR3 protein: CAISDGLARTYEQYF. CDR3 bases: TGTGCCATCAGTGACGGACTAGCGAGAACCTACGAGCAGTACTTC.

The chain links TRBV4-3 to TRBJ2-7; possibly TRBD1 for D (6 bases). Trimming took 1 base from V and 4 from J, leaving 11 bases between them. CDR3 size: 14 residues. Germline CDR1 is LGHNA and CDR2 is YSLEER. In nucleotides, the CDR3 is TGCGCCAGCAGCCAAGGGGTAGGGGGATACGAGCAGTACTTC. It codes for CASSQGVGGYEQYF.

The genes are TRBV24-1 and TRBJ1-1; D call uncertain. With 9 bases removed from V and 7 bases from J, the gap between germline ends came to 14 bases. CDR1 and CDR2 from the germline V gene are KGHDR and SFDVKD. The CDR3 is 12 amino acids. The CDR3 here is CATSSGISEAFF. CDR3 DNA: TGTGCCACCTCCTCGGGTATTAGTGAAGCTTTCTTT.

The V call is TRBV10-3, the J call TRBJ2-3; D is perhaps TRBD2 (6 bases). Germline assignment: CDR1 ENHRY and CDR2 SYGVKD. The CDR3 length is 17 residues. V was trimmed by 0 bases and J by 0 bases, leaving 13 bases between them. CDR3 region: CAISESTWGGSTDTQYF. Written as DNA, the CDR3 is TGTGCCATCAGTGAGTCGACCTGGGGAGGTAGCACAGATACGCAGTATTTT.

The V call is TRBV2, the J call TRBJ2-7; D is possibly TRBD2 (6 bases). V was cut by 3 bases and J by 5 bases, with 14 bases left in between. This CDR3 has 14 amino acids. CDR1 SNHLY and CDR2 FYNNEI come from the germline V gene. Here the CDR3 DNA reads TGTGCCAGCAGTGACCCGGGAGAGGTGAACGAGCAGTACTTC. Translated: CASSDPGEVNEQYF.

The chain uses TRBV7-9 and TRBJ2-2, with 7 bases lining up with TRBD2. The germline V gene has CDR1 SEHNR and CDR2 FQNEAQ (reference sequence). Trimming at V came to 1 base and at J to 5 bases, leaving 7 bases not matched to a gene. CDR3 size: 16 residues. The DNA for the CDR3 is TGTGCCAGCAGCTTAGGGGGGACTATTGGGACCGGGGAGCTGTTTTTT. As protein: CASSLGGTIGTGELFF.

The chain uses TRBV5-1 and TRBJ1-1; D is unresolved. The CDR3 totals 13 residues. The germline gives CDR1 SGHRS, CDR2 YFSETQ. V was shortened by 4 bases and J by 4 bases, with 11 bases between the two germline ends. The CDR3 DNA is TGCGCCAGCAGCCAAACTATGGGCACTGAAGCTTTCTTT. The encoded protein is CASSQTMGTEAFF.